One and the same sample provided the 3 T cell receptor beta chains below, sequenced in a study of CD8 T cells in ankylosing spondylitis. TCRdb analysed the 5' RACE reads with MiXCR anew, one entry per CDR3 protein. The table shows approximately 190,000 distinct CDR3 sequences, with 10% to 15% occurring only once. The material sequenced was blood, either unsorted or a sorted T cell fraction (not recorded which). These receptor sequences come from a female donor with ankylosing spondylitis or in good health (not recorded which).

The CDR3: CASSYQWGTEAFF. The DNA for the CDR3 is TGTGCCAGCAGTTATCAGTGGGGGACTGAAGCTTTCTTT. The V call is TRBV6-5, the J call TRBJ1-1, with a possible D match to TRBD1 (5 bases). The CDR3 is 13 residues long. Trimming took off 3 bases at V and 5 bases at J, with 10 bases between the two ends. Germline V CDR1 and CDR2: MNHEY, SVGAGI.

At least ten counts were recorded for this clonotype. This chain links TRBV21-1 with TRBJ1-3. TRBV21-1 is a pseudogene. The CDR3 covers 15 residues. CDR3 nucleotides: TGTGCCAGCAGCATACCTCAGGACTCTGGAAACACCATATATTTT. Residues: CASSIPQDSGNTIYF.

This clonotype has at least ten counts. The chain employs TRBV12-3 or TRBV12-4 and TRBJ1-1; weak D call: TRBD1 (5 bases). Trimming stripped 6 bases from V and 7 bases from J, with 12 bases between. The CDR3 is 12 residues long. CDR3 loop: CASSRGAHEAFF. The CDR3 bases are TGTGCCAGCAGCCGGGGCGCCCATGAAGCTTTCTTT.